Sequencing of this T cell receptor (beta chain) was carried out in a study of Graves' ophthalmopathy and Graves' hyperthyroidism. Study details: A follow-up of 18 months without ophthalmopathy meant that hyperthyroidism was stable.

The study recruited hyperthyroidism patients aged 18 to 65 who were newly diagnosed, under 2 months' duration. As diagnostic evidence, clinical symptoms, serum thyroxine, TRAb, thyroid ultrasound and orbital computed tomography were relied upon. CDR3 size: 13 residues. V was trimmed by 6 bases and J by 9 bases, leaving 14 bases between them. The germline CDR1 and CDR2 sequences are MNHEY and SVGAGI. Amplification targeted the TCR beta CDR3 regions, with RNA transcripts as the source material. Second-round multiplex PCR followed a first-round RT-PCR using HTBI primers. TCRdb itself ran the multiplex PCR reads through MiXCR, one entry per CDR3 protein. The sample carries over a million distinct CDR3 sequences, approximately 35% recorded once. This clonotype was recorded many times.

The clonotype originates from an adult man with Graves' hyperthyroidism. The sequencing sample was made of peripheral blood or thyroid tissue (not recorded which). The chain employs TRBV6-5 and TRBJ1-4; D gene unclear. The DNA for the CDR3 is TGTGCCAGCAGCCGAGGACGGATGAAAAAACTGTTTTTT. It yields the protein CASSRGRMKKLFF.